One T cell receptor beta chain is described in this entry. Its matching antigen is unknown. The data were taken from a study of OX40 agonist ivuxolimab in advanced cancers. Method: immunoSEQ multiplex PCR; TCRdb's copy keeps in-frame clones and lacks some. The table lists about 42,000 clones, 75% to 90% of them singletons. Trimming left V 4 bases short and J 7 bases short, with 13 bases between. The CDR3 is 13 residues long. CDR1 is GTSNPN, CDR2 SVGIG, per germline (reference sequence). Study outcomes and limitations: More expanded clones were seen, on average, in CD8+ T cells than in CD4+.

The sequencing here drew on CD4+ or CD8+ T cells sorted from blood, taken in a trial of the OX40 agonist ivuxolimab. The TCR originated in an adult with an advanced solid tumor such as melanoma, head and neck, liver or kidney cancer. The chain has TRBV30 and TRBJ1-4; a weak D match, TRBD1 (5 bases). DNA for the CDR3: TGTGCCTGGAAGGGGCCGGGTAGTGAAAAACTGTTTTTT. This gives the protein CAWKGPGSEKLFF.